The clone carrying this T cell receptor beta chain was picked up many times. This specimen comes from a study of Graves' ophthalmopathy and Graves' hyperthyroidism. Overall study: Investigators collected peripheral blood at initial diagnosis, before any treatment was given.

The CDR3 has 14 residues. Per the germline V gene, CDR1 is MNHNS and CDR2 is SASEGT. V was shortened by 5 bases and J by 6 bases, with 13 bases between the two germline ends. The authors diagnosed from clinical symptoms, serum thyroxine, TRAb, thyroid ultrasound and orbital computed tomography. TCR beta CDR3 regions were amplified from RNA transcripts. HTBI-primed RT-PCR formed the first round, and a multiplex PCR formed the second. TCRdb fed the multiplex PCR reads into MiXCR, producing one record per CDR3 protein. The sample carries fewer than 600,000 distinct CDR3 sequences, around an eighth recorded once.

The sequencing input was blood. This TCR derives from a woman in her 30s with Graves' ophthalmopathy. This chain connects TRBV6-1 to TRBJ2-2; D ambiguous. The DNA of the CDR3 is TGTGCCAGCAGTCGAGACTTTTGGTCCGGGGAGCTGTTTTTT. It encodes CASSRDFWSGELFF.